The T cell receptor beta chain under discussion was sequenced for a study of blood T cell repertoires in COVID-19 (dated by TCRdb to about 2020). About the investigation overall: The collaborator samples originated in the United States, Italy and Spain and spanned the acute and convalescent phases of COVID-19. The prospective study material was composed of cDNA or gDNA derived from T cells, B-cell-depleted T cells, or PBMCs. Subjects who had been exposed to COVID-19, were actively infected with it, or had recovered from it provided the deeply sampled blood TCRbeta repertoires that made up the dataset. The repertoires were released in a freely available public database intended as a resource for research on the immune response to SARS-CoV-2. Samples came from the ongoing ImmuneRACE study (first 160 participants) plus 1,254 subjects from 6 global collaborators. Sample metadata almost always included a de-identified subject ID, COVID-19 status, age in years and sex. Where available, HLA class I and class II types were taken from metadata supplied by the sample provider and were not determined by assay-based typing.

Comment on this clone: The target of this receptor is not known. No base quality values were provided; no much bigger clone lies one nucleotide off.

Findings and caveats that apply to the study as a whole: The quantity of clinical and demographic metadata differed by source and by participant and was supplied without curation.

At one collaborating source in Seattle, patients were enrolled during active infection and were followed longitudinally through the course of disease. Whole blood was collected in K2EDTA tubes by collaborating institutions according to the institutions' own protocols. Collaborator samples were shipped for TCRbeta analysis as frozen whole blood, isolated PBMCs, or DNA extracted from either sample type. V and J are trimmed by 2 bases and 3 bases, and the gene matches miss 8 bases of the junction. The CDR3 has 16 amino acids, counting the end cysteine and phenylalanine. The CDR3 DNA has 48 bases and is translated from base 1. As encoded in the germline V gene, CDR1 is MDHEN while CDR2 is SYDVKM. TCRbeta CDR3 regions were amplified from genomic DNA using the immunoSEQ Assay, a bias-controlled multiplex PCR. The study's own analysis went as follows. Within the assay, amplification of reference gene primers was used to estimate how many nucleated cells each sample contained. To quantify the absolute abundance of each unique TCRbeta CDR3 rearrangement, sequence reads were collapsed and filtered. For each sample, productive Simpson clonality was calculated as the square root of Simpson's diversity index over productive rearrangements. In TCRdb, the immuneACCESS table is reduced to in-frame sequences with V and J assigned. These tables do not hold every clone; where another copy was compared, an unresolved V gene accounts for under half, and the others remain unexplained. Clonal size and the V and J genes are those of that table, whereas D and trimming came from the DNA. The sample has 350,000 or so clones on record, more than 70% of them singletons. The ten top clones hold 8.5% to 12% of the sample.

This TCR came from a woman between 25 and 40 years old with COVID-19, enrolled during active disease. The chain uses TRBV28 and TRBJ2-7; TRBD2 fits 9 bases in the junction. Sequenced material: peripheral blood. The CDR3 region has the sequence CASSLSSGGTFYEQYF. The DNA reads TGTGCCAGCAGTTTAAGTAGCGGGGGAACATTCTACGAGCAGTACTTC. Reference TRBV28 and TRBJ2-7 proteins supply the regions before and after the CDR3; the full variable domain is: DVKVTQSSRYLVKRTGEKVFLECVQDMDHENMFWYRQDPGLGLRLIYFSYDVKMKEKGDIPEGYSVSREKKERFSLILESASTNQTSMYLCASSLSSGGTFYEQYFGPGTRLTVT.